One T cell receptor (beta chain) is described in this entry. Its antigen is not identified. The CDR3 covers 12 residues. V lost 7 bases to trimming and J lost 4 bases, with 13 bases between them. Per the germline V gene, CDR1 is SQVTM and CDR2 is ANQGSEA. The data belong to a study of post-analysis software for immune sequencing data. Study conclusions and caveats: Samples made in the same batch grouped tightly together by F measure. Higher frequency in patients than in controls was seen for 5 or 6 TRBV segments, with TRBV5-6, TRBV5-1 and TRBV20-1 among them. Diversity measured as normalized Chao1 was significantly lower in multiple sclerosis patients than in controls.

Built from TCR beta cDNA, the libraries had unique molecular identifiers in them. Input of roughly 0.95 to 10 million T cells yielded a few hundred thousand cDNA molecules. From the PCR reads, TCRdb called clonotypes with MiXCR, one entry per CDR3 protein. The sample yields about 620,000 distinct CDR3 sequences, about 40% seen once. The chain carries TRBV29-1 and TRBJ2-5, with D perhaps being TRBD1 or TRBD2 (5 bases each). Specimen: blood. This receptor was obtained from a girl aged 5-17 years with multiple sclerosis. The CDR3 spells CSAGRGGETQYF. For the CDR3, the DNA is TGCAGCGCGGGACGGGGTGGAGAGACCCAGTACTTC.